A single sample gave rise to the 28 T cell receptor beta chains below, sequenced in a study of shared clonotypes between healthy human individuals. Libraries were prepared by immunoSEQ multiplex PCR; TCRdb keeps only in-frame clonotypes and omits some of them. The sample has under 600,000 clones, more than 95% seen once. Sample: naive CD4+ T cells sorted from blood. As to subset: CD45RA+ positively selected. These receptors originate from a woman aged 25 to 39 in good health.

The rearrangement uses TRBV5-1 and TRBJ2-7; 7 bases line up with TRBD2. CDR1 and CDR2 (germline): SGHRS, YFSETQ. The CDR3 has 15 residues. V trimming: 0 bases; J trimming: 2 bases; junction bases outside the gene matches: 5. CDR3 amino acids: CASSLVSSGPYEQYF. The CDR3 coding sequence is TGCGCCAGCAGCTTGGTGTCTAGCGGTCCCTACGAGCAGTACTTC.

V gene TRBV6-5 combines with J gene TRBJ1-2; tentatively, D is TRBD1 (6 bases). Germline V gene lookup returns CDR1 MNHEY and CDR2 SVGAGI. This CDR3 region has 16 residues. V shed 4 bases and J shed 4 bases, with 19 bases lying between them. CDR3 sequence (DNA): TGTGCCAGCAGTTCCCCCCGGGGGCCACCGTCCTATGGCTACACCTTC. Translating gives CASSSPRGPPSYGYTF.

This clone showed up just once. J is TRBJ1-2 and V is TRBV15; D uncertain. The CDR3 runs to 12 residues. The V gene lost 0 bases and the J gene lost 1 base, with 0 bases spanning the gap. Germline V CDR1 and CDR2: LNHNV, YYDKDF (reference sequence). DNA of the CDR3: TGTGCCACCAGCAGAGATAACTATGGCTACACCTTC. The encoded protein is CATSRDNYGYTF.

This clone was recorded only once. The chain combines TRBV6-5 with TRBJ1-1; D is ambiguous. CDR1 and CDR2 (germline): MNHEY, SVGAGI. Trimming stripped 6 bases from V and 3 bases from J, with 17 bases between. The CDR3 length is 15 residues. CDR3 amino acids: CASSQERGSDTEAFF. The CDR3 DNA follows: TGTGCCAGCAGCCAGGAACGGGGATCGGACACTGAAGCTTTCTTT.

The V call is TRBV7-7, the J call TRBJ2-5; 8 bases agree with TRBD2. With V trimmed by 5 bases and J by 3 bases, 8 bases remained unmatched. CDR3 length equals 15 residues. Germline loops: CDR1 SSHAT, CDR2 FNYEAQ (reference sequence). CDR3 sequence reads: CASSPPSGYEETQYF. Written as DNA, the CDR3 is TGTGCCAGCAGCCCCCCTAGCGGGTATGAAGAGACCCAGTACTTC.

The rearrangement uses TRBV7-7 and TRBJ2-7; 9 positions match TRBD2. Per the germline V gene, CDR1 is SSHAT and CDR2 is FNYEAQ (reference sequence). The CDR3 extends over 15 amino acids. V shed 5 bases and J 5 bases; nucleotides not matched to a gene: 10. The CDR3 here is CASSPSSGSSHEQYF. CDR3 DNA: TGTGCCAGCAGCCCAAGTAGCGGGAGTTCCCACGAGCAGTACTTC. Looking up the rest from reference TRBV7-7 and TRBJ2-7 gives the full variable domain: GAGVSQSPRYKVTKRGQDVTLRCDPISSHATLYWYQQALGQGPEFLTYFNYEAQPDKSGLPSDRFSAERPEGSISTLTIQRTEQRDSAMYRCASSPSSGSSHEQYFGPGTRLTVT.

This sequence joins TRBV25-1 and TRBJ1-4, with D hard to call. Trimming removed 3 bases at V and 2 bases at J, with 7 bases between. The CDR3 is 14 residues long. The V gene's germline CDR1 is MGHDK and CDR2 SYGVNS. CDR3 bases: TGTGCCAGCAGTGAGGGGTGGACTAATGAAAAACTGTTTTTT. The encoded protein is CASSEGWTNEKLFF.

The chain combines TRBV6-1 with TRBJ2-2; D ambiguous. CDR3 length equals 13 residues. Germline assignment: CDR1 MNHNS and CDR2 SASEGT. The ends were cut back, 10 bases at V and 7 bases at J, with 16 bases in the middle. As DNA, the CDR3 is TGTGCCACCACCCGGACCTTTAGCGGGGAGCTGTTTTTT. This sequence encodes CATTRTFSGELFF.

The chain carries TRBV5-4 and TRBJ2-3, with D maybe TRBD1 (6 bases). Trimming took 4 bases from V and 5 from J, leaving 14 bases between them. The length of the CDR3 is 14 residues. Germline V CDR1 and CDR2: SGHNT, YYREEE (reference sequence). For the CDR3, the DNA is TGTGCCAGCAGCCCGAGACAGGCCGGAGATACGCAGTATTTT. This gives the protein CASSPRQAGDTQYF.

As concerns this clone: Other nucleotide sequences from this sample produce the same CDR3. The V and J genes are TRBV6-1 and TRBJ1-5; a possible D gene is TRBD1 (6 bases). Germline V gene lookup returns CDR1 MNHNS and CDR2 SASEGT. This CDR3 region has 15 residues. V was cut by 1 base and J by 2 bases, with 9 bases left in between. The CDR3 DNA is TGTGCCAGCAGTGAAGTGCCAGGGGGCAATCAGCCCCAGCATTTT. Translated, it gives CASSEVPGGNQPQHF.

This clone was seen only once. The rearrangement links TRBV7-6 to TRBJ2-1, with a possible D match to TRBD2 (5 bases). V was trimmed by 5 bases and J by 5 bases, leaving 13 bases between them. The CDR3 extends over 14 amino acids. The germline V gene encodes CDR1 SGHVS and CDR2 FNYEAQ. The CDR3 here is CASSPFETNNEQFF. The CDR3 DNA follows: TGTGCCAGCAGCCCATTTGAGACTAACAATGAGCAGTTCTTC. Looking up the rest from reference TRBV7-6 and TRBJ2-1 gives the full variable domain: GAGVSQSPRYKVTKRGQDVALRCDPISGHVSLYWYRQALGQGPEFLTYFNYEAQQDKSGLPNDRFSAERPEGSISTLTIQRTEQRDSAMYRCASSPFETNNEQFFGPGTRLTVL.

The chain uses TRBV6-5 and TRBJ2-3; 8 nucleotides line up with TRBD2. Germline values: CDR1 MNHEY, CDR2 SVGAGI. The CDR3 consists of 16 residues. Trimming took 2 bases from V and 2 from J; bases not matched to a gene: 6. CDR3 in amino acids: CASSYTIAGLTDTQYF. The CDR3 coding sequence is TGTGCCAGCAGTTACACAATAGCGGGACTCACAGATACGCAGTATTTT.

CDR3 bases: TGTGCCAGCAAGGGCGGGGCTCCCTATGGTGGCTACACCTTC. This codes for CASKGGAPYGGYTF. The chain employs TRBV27 and TRBJ1-2, with D perhaps matching TRBD1 (5 bases). The ends were cut back, 7 bases at V and 7 bases at J, with 19 bases in the middle. The V gene's germline CDR1 is MNHEY and CDR2 SMNVEV (reference sequence). This CDR3 region has 14 residues.

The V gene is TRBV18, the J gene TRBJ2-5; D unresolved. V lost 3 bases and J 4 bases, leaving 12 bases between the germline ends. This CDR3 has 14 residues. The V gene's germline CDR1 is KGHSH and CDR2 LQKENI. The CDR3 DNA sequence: TGTGCCAGCTCACCTGGGTTGGTCGGAGAGACCCAGTACTTC. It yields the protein CASSPGLVGETQYF.

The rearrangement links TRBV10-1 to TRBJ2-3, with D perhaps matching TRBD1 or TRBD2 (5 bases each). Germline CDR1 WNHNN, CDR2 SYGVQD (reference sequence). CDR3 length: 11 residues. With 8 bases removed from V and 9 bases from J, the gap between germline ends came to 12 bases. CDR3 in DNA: TGCGCCAGCTATCGACGGGGCACGCAGTATTTT. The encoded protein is CASYRRGTQYF.

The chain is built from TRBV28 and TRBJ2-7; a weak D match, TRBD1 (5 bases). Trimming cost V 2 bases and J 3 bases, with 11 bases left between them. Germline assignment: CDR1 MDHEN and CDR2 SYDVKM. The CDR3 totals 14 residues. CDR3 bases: TGTGCCAGCAGTTTAATCACAGGTCGCTACGAGCAGTACTTC. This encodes CASSLITGRYEQYF.

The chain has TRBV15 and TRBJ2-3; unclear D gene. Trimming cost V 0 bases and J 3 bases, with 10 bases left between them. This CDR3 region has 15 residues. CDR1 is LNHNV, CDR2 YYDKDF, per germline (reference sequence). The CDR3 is CATSRDNGRTDTQYF. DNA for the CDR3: TGTGCCACCAGCAGAGACAATGGTAGGACAGATACGCAGTATTTT.

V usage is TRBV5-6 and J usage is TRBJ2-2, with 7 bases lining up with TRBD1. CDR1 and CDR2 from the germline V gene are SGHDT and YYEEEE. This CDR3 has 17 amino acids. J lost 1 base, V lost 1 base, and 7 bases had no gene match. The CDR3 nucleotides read TGTGCCAGCAGCTTGTATTATTGGACAGGGAACACCGGGGAGCTGTTTTTT. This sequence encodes CASSLYYWTGNTGELFF.

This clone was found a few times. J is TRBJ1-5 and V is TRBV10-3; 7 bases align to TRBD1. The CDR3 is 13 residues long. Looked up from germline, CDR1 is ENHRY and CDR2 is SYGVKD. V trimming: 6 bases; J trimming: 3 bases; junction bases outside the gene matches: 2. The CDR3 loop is CAISTGDNQPQHF. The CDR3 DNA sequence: TGTGCCATCAGCACAGGGGACAATCAGCCCCAGCATTTT.

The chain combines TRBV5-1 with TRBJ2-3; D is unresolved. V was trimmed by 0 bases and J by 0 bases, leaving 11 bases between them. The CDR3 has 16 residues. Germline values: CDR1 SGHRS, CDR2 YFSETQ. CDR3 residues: CASSLATSPSTDTQYF. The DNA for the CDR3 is TGCGCCAGCAGCTTGGCGACTTCACCTAGCACAGATACGCAGTATTTT.

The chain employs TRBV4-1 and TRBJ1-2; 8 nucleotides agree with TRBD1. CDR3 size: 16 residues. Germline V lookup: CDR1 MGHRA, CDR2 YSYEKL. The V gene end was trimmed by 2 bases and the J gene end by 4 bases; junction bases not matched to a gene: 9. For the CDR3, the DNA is TGCGCCAGCAGCCAACCAAGGCTCAGGGGGCTCTATGGCTACACCTTC. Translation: CASSQPRLRGLYGYTF.

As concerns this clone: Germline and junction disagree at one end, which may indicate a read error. The CDR3 here is CVSSPVGQSYEQYF. The CDR3 bases are TGTGTCAGCAGTCCCGTGGGGCAGAGCTACGAGCAGTACTTC. The chain links TRBV27 to TRBJ2-7; weak D call: TRBD1 (5 bases). Germline CDR1 reads MNHEY; CDR2 reads SMNVEV (reference sequence). The CDR3 is 14 amino acids.

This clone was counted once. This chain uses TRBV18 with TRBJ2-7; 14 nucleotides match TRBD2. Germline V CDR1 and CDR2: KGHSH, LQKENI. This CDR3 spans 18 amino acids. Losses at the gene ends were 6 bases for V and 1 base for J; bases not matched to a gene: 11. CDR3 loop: CASSSPGLAGAGSYEQYF. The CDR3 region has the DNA TGTGCCAGCTCGTCGCCGGGACTAGCGGGAGCGGGATCCTACGAGCAGTACTTC.

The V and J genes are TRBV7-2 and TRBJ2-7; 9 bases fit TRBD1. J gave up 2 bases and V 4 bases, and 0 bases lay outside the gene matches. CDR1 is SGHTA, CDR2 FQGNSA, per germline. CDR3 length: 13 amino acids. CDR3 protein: CASSWTGAYEQYF. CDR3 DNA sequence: TGTGCCAGCAGCTGGACAGGGGCCTACGAGCAGTACTTC.

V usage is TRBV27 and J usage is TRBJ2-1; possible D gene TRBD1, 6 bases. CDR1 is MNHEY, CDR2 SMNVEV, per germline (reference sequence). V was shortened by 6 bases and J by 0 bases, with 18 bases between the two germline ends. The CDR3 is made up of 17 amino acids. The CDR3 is CASSPSSGTNSYNEQFF. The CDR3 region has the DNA TGTGCCAGCAGCCCCTCCTCCGGGACAAACTCCTACAATGAGCAGTTCTTC.

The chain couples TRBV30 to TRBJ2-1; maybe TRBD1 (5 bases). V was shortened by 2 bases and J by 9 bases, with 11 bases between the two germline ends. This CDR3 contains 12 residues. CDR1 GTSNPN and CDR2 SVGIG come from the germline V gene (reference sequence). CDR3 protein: CAWSKGWGEQFF. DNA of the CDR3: TGTGCCTGGAGTAAGGGGTGGGGTGAGCAGTTCTTC. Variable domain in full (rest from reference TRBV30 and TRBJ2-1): SQTIHQWPATLVQPVGSPLSLECTVEGTSNPNLYWYRQAAGRGLQLLFYSVGIGQISSEVPQNLSASRPQDRQFILSSKKLLLSDSGFYLCAWSKGWGEQFFGPGTRLTVL.

Here the CDR3 reads CASSYILAGGPGELFF. CDR3 nucleotide sequence: TGTGCCAGCAGTTATATACTAGCGGGAGGTCCCGGGGAGCTGTTTTTT. This chain joins TRBV6-6 and TRBJ2-2, with 12 bases fitting TRBD2. There are 16 residues in the CDR3. Germline trimming cut 3 bases from V and 6 bases from J; bases unmatched to any gene: 5. In germline, CDR1 is MNHNY, CDR2 SVGAGI (reference sequence).

In DNA, the CDR3 is TGTGCCAGCGGGGAGGGCCCCTACGAGCAGTACTTC. Its translation: CASGEGPYEQYF. The chain employs TRBV27 and TRBJ2-7; 7 positions match TRBD2. The CDR3 extends over 12 amino acids. The germline V gene encodes CDR1 MNHEY and CDR2 SMNVEV (reference sequence). The J segment lost 2 bases and the V segment lost 8 bases, leaving 3 bases of the junction unmatched.